This TCR beta chain was retrieved from a study of metastatic and nonmetastatic thyroid tumors. Patients were all untreated before their thyroid surgery. Ten or more counts support this clone. TCRdb reanalyzed the PCR reads with MiXCR. The sample holds tens of thousands of clones, 16% seen once. The CDR3 runs to 13 residues. Germline-derived CDR1 and CDR2 are LNHNV and YYDKDF (reference sequence). V lost 6 bases and J lost 6, with 14 bases in between. The receptor comes from a female donor with papillary thyroid cancer or a benign thyroid nodule (not recorded which). Some clones in this sample may be carry-over from other donors' samples. J is TRBJ1-2 and V is TRBV15, with D unresolved. Sequenced input: blood. The CDR3 reads CATRRTRRDGYTF. As DNA, the CDR3 is TGTGCCACCAGAAGGACTAGGAGGGATGGCTACACCTTC.